This record covers a single T cell receptor beta chain. The data belong to a study of blood T cell repertoires in COVID-19. The wider study: COVID-19 samples, acute and convalescent, were from the United States, Italy and Spain. The cDNA or gDNA used as material had been derived from T cells, B-cell-depleted T cells, or PBMCs.

The CDR3 runs to 14 residues. Deletions cut 7 bases from V and 2 bases from J, with 15 bases between. Germline V lookup: CDR1 MNHEY, CDR2 SVGAGI. In the authors' methods: The authors estimated nucleated cell counts from reference gene primer amplification. TCRdb's table, derived via immunoSEQ multiplex PCR, lists solely in-frame clones and lacks some. That table supplies the V and J calls and clone size; D and trimming were determined from the DNA. This sample carries about 210,000 clones, about 84% of them seen once, and the ten largest clones take about 13%. Material: peripheral blood. The sequence derives from a human donor in a cohort sampled during active COVID-19. This chain joins TRBV6-5 and TRBJ2-7, with D perhaps matching TRBD2 (6 bases). CDR3 in DNA: TGTGCCAGCACTACGGGGGACGTTACCTACGAGCAGTACTTC. Its protein is CASTTGDVTYEQYF.